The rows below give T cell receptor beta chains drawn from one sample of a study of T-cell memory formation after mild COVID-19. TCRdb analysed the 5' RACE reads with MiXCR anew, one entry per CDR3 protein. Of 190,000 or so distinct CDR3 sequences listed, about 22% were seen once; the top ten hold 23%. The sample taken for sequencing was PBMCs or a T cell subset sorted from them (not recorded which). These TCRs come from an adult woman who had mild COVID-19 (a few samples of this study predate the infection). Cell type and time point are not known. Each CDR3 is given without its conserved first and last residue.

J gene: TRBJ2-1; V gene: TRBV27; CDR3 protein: ASSPLRAGDSYNEQF
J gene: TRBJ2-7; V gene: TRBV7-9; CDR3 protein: ASSSTGTSYEQY
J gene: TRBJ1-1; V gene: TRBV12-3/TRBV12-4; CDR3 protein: ASSLADRAEAF
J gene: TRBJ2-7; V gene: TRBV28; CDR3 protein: ASSLPREVVDEQY
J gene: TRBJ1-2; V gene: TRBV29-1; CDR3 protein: SVNLDDYGYT
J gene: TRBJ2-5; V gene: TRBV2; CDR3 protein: APSSGKQETQY
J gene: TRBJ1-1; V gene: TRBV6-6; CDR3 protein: ASSYSTGGGTEAF
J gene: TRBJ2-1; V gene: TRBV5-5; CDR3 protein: ASSPGLSEQF
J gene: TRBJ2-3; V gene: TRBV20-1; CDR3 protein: SAARTSGTDTQY
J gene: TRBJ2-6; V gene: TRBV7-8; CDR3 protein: ASSPGQGIAGANVLT
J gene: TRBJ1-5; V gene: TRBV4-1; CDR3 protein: ASSQVPNQPQH
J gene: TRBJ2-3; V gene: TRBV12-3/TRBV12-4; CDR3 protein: ASSLSGSGSTDTQY
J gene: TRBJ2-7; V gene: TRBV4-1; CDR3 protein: ASSHPLGVEQY
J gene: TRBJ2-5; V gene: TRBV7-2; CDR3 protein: ASSLLLAGAGETQY
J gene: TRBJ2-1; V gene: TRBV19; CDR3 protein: ASSIGGEQF
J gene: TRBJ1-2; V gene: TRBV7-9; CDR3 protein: ASSPPPTGNEGYT
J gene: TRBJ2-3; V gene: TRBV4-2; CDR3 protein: ASSQGGLDTDTQY
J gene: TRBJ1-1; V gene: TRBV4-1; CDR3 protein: ASSQEATGFLNSEAF
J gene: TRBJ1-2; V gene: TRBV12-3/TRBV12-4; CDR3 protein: ASSKYGTGDWGYGYT
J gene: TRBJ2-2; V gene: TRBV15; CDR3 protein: ATSRDGTPNTGELF
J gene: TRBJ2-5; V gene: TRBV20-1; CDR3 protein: SAKTGGPIETQY
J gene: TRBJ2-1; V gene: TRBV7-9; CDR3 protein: ASSLAMGLGHNEQF
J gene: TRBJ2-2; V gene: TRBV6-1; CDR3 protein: ASRRLAGDTGELF
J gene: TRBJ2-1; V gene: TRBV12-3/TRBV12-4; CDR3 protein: ASSWEPRGAGEQF
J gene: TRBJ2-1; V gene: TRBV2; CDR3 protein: ASSEGLAGGLGHTPYNEQF
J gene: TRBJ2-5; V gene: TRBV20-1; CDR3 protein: SARDRTSMNQETQY
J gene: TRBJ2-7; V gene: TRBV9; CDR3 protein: ASSVGGDRADEQY
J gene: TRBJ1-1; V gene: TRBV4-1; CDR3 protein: ASSQDGLGDTEAF
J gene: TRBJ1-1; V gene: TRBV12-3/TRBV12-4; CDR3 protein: DSSLGHPPEAF
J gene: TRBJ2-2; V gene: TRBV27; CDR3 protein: ASSLNGGPGELF
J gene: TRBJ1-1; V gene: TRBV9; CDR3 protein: ASSVGTRNTEAF
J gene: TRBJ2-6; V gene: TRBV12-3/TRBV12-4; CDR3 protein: ASSPGSVGSGANVLT
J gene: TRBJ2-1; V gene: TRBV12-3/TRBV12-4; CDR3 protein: ASLNPTSGRAGEQF
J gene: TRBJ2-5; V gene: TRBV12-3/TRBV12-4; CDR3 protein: ASSEGGSGTQY
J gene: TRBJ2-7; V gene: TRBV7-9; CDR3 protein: ASSPGLAGATTYEQY
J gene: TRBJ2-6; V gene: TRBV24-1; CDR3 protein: ATSDIPNYRGENSGANVLT
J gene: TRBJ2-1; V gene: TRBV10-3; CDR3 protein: ASKGPNEQF
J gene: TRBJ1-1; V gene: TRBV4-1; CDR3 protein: ASSQGQGFGTEAF
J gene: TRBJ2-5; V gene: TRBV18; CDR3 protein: ASSPPQETQY
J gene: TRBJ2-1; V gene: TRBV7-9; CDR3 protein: ASSLGTSGVHNEQF
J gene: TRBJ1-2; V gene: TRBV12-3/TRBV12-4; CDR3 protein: ASSLVGDRTYT
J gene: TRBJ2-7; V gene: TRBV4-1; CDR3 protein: ASSPRPPDRGLGEQY
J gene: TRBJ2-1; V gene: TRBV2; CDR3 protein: ASSEAGGHEQF
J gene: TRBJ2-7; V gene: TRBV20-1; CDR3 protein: SARDRDSPYEQY
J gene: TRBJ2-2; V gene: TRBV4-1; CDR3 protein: ASSQVSAATGELF
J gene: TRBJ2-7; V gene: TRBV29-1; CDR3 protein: SVNTGLSYEQY
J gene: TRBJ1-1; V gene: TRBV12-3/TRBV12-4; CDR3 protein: ASSPGYSGGTEAF
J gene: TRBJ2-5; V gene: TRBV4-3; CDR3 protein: ASSQDSSGGETQY